This TCR beta chain was found in a study of tumor-infiltrating lymphocytes in primary liver carcinoma. In the study overall: Subjects consisted of male and female patients aged 30 to 69 years. The neoplasms were of stage T1-T3 N0M0, with dimensions of about 4.2 to 10 cm across.

Extraction of RNA together with DNA used roughly 20-33 mg of unsorted bulk tissue. The authors sampled five separate regions per tumor. V shed 5 bases, J shed 7 bases, and the junction held 9 bases outside the gene matches. The CDR3 is 15 amino acids. Total RNA amounting to around 450 ng was the source from which TCR beta cDNA was made with a constant-region primer. TCR beta libraries came from three nested multiplex PCR rounds using slightly modified ARM-PCR. Investigators reported that the first two PCR rounds, at roughly 10 cycles each, used TRBV1-TRBV30 forward primers with a C-beta reverse primer. TCRdb recomputed calls from the multiplex PCR reads with MiXCR, one row per CDR3 protein. Of 50,000 or so distinct CDR3 sequences listed, roughly 80% are singletons.

This clonotype was sampled from a middle-aged man with primary liver carcinoma and hepatitis B virus infection. The chain has TRBV12-3 or TRBV12-4 and TRBJ2-2; 8 bases line up with TRBD2. Sequencing used liver tumor tissue from sampling region 5. Described subset: tumor region T5, tumor centre. The CDR3 is CASSLMAGGIGELFF. For the CDR3, the DNA is TGTGCCAGCAGTCTGATGGCGGGAGGTATCGGGGAGCTGTTTTTT.